The 3 T cell receptor beta chains given below trace back to one sample, sequenced in a study of CD8+CD57+ T cells in acquired aplastic anemia. The template used for profiling TCR beta VDJ and CDR3 was genomic DNA. TCRdb reprocessed the reads via MiXCR and lists one record per CDR3 protein. The sample has 150,000 or so distinct CDR3 sequences; roughly 63% are singletons. The sample comprised sorted CD4+, CD8+, or CD8+CD57+ T cells (not recorded which) from PBMCs. These receptors were collected from a human donor in good health.

The chain links TRBV19 to TRBJ2-1, with 12 bases identical to TRBD2. The CDR3 length is 16 residues. V shed 1 base and J 4 bases; nucleotides not matched to a gene: 2. The germline gives CDR1 LNHDA, CDR2 SQIVND (reference sequence). The CDR3 nucleotides are TGTGCCAGTAGTATAGGTACTAGCGGGGGGTACAATGAGCAGTTCTTC. Its protein product is CASSIGTSGGYNEQFF.

This clonotype has just a few counts. The germline gene is not matched at one end of the junction; a read error may be the cause. The genes are TRBV5-1 and TRBJ2-7; D is possibly TRBD2 (6 bases). Germline loops: CDR1 SGHRS, CDR2 YFSETQ. The CDR3 contains 13 residues. The CDR3 loop reads CASSLRGTYEQYF. The DNA of the CDR3 is TGTGCCAGCAGCTTACGCGGGACCTACGAGCAGTACTTC.

This chain uses TRBV10-3 with TRBJ2-1; D unresolved. Germline CDR1 is ENHRY and CDR2 is SYGVKD. The CDR3 extends over 12 amino acids. Trimming took off 10 bases at V and 9 bases at J, with 16 bases between the two ends. The CDR3 is CATGISDGEQFF. CDR3 nucleotides: TGTGCCACCGGAATAAGTGACGGTGAGCAGTTCTTC.